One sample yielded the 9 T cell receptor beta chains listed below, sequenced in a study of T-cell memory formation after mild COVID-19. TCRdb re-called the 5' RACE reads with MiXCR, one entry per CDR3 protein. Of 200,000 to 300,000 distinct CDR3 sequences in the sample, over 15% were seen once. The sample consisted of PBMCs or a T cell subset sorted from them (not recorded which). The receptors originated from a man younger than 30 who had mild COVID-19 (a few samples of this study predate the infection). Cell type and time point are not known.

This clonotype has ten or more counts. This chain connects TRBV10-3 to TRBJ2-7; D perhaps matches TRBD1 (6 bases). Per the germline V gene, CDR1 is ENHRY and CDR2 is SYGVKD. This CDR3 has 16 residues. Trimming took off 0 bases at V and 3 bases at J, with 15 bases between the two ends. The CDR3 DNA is TGTGCCATCAGTGAGTCGCTTGGACAGTACCGCTACGAGCAGTACTTC. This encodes CAISESLGQYRYEQYF.

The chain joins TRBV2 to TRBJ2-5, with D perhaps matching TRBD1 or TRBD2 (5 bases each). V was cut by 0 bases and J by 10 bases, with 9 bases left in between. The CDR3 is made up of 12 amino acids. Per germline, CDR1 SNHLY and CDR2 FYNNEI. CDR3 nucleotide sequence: TGTGCCAGCAGTGAAGCGGTGGGGGACCAGTACTTC. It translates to CASSEAVGDQYF.

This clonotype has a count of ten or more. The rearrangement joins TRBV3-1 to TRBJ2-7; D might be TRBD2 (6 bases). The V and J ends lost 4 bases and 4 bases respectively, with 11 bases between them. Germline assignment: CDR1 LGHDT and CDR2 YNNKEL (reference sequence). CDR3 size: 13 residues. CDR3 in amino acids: CASSLGGRYEQYF. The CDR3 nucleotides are TGTGCCAGCAGCCTTGGGGGGAGGTACGAGCAGTACTTC.

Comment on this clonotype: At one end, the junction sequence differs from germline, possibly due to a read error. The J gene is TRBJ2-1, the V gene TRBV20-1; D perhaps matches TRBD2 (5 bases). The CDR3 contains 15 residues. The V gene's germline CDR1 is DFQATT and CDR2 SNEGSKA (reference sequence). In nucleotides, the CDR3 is TGCAGTGCAAGAGGGTTGGGCCGCTCCTACAATGAGCAGTTCTTC. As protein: CSARGLGRSYNEQFF.

The CDR3: CASSERDTQYF. For the CDR3, the DNA is TGTGCCAGCAGTGAAAGAGATACGCAGTATTTT. This rearrangement joins TRBV25-1 to TRBJ2-3; D unresolved. Germline V lookup: CDR1 MGHDK, CDR2 SYGVNS. V was clipped by 2 bases and J by 5 bases, with 2 bases between them. The CDR3 covers 11 residues.

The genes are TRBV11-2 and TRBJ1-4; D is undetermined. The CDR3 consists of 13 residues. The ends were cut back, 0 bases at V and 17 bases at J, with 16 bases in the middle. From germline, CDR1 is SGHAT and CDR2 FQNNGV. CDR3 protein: CASSLDLTSPGFF. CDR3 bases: TGTGCCAGCAGCTTAGATCTGACGTCTCCCGGATTTTTT.

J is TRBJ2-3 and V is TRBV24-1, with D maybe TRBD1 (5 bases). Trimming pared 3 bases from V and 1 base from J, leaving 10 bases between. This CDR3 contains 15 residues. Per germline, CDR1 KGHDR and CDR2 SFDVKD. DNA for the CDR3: TGTGCCACCAGTGATATTCCAGGGCGCACAGATACGCAGTATTTT. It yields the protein CATSDIPGRTDTQYF.

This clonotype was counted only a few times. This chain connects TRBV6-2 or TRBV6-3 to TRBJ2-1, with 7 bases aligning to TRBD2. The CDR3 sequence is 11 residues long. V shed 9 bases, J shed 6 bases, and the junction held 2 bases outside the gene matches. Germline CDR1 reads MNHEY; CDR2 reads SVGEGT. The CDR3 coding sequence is TGTGCCAGTCGGGGGGTCAATGAGCAGTTCTTC. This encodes CASRGVNEQFF.

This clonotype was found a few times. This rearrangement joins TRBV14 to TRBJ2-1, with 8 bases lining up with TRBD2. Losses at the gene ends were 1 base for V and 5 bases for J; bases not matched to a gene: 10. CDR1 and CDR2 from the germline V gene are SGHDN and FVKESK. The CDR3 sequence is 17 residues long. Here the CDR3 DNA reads TGTGCCAGCAGCCAAGCCCGGAGGACTAGCACCGACAATGAGCAGTTCTTC. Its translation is CASSQARRTSTDNEQFF.